The clone carrying this T cell receptor beta chain was seen once. Its antigen remains unknown. The sample is drawn from a study of cytomegalovirus exposure and HLA in healthy donors. Overall study: Around 77% of several hundred genotyped donors fell in the Caucasian-associated ancestry cluster. Broader study findings: Previous analysis showed most TCR beta V segments were productive about 90% or about 30% of the time.

60 Vbeta and 13 Jbeta primers were used in PCR. Clones were sequenced by immunoSEQ multiplex PCR, and TCRdb holds only the in-frame ones, with some missing. This sample has 95,000 to 150,000 clones, with about four fifths found just once. CDR1 is SNHLY and CDR2 is FYNNEI in the germline V gene. This CDR3 spans 15 amino acids. V dropped 6 bases and J dropped 1 base, with 12 bases sitting between them. This receptor was obtained from a female donor in good health and CMV-seropositive. Sequenced material: PBMCs. This chain links TRBV2 with TRBJ2-2; possibly TRBD2 for D (6 bases). The CDR3 loop reads CASRNQGGNTGELFF. The DNA of the CDR3 is TGTGCCAGCAGGAACCAGGGAGGGAACACCGGGGAGCTGTTTTTT.